This T cell receptor beta chain was sequenced for a study of cytomegalovirus exposure and HLA in healthy donors. Study observations and caveats: Later, an analysis found that common viral pathogens appeared to be linked with several of the most significant clusters. The study reported that TCR beta sequences accurately predicted HLA-A and HLA-B alleles in most subjects.

The CDR3 extends over 14 amino acids. The V and J ends lost 3 bases and 0 bases respectively, with 8 bases between them. Looked up from germline, CDR1 is SGHNT and CDR2 is YENEEA. Details on this clone: The target antigen is unknown.

The study ran its PCR with 60 Vbeta and 13 Jbeta primers. Original analysis: Later, an analysis found some 80 million unique TCR beta chains, and 10 million to 11 million of these were shared. The protocol was immunoSEQ multiplex PCR, while the TCRdb copy is restricted to in-frame clones and leaves out a portion. That table furnishes V, J and clone size, whereas the DNA furnished D and trimming. Of 91,000 or so clones listed, 60% to 85% were seen once; the top ten hold under 7%. The material sequenced was PBMCs. The receptor comes from a young man in good health and CMV-seropositive. The V gene is TRBV11-3, the J gene TRBJ1-1; TRBD1 might be the D (6 bases). This CDR3 is CASSLDSLNTEAFF. The CDR3 DNA is TGTGCCAGCAGCTTGGACAGTTTGAACACTGAAGCTTTCTTT.